This TCR beta chain was documented in a study of cytomegalovirus exposure and HLA in healthy donors. Background on the study: The 130 or so validation repertoires, a later analysis reported, used the same platform as the approximately 670 first-cohort repertoires. Findings and limits, study-wide: A list of more than 150 TCR beta chains associated with cytomegalovirus was given. The finding came from a later analysis; first-cohort TCR clusters tended to co-occur in the 110 or so validation repertoires.

This clone appeared a single time. Antigen: not known. The donors were part of the approximately 130-subject validation cohort, which stood apart from the 666-subject first cohort. Losses at the gene ends were 1 base for V and 4 bases for J; bases not matched to a gene: 8. The CDR3 extends over 16 amino acids. Looked up from germline, CDR1 is SNHLY and CDR2 is FYNNEI. The table came from immunoSEQ multiplex PCR; TCRdb's copy has only in-frame clones and leaves some out. The sample lists about 280,000 clones, approximately 88% occurring once. The rearrangement joins TRBV2 to TRBJ2-3, with 7 nucleotides matching TRBD2. The TCR was taken from a woman younger than 30 in good health and CMV-seronegative. The sample was PBMCs. CDR3 sequence: CASSEGQRGDADTQYF. Written as DNA, the CDR3 is TGTGCCAGCAGTGAAGGTCAGCGGGGAGACGCAGATACGCAGTATTTT.